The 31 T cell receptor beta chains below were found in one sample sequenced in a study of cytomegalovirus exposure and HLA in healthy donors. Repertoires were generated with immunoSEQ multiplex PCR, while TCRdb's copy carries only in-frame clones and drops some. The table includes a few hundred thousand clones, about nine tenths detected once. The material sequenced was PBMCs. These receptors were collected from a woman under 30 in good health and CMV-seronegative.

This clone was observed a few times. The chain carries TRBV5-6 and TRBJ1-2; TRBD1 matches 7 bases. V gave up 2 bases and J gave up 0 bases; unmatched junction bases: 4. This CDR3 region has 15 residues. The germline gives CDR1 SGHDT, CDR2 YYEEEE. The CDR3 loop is CASSLQGIANYGYTF. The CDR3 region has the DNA TGTGCCAGCAGCTTACAGGGGATAGCTAACTATGGCTACACCTTC.

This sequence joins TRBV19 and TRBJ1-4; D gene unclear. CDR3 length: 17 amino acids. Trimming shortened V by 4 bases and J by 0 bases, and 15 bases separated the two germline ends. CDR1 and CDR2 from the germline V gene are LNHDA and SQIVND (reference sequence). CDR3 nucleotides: TGTGCCAGTAGTAGGGCCCAGACGGCTACAACTAATGAAAAACTGTTTTTT. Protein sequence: CASSRAQTATTNEKLFF.

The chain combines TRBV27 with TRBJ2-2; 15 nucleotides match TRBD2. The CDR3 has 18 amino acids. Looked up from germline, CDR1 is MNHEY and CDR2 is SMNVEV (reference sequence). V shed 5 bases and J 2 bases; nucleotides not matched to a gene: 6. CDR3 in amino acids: CASSVGLAGGTNTGELFF. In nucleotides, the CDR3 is TGTGCCAGCAGTGTAGGACTAGCGGGAGGGACAAACACCGGGGAGCTGTTTTTT.

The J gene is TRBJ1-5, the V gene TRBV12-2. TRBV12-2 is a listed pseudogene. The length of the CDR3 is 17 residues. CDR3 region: CASRFRYFRGNDQPQHF. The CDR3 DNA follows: TGTGCAAGTCGCTTCCGGTATTTTCGGGGGAATGATCAGCCCCAGCATTTT.

The CDR3, as DNA: TGTGCCAGCAGCAAAGGGACCCCCAACCGACAGGGCAGCGGGGGACAAGAGACCCAGTACTTC. The encoded protein is CASSKGTPNRQGSGGQETQYF. V and J are TRBV21-1 and TRBJ2-5; no DNA check was done on the table's D call, TRBD2. TRBV21-1 counts as a pseudogene. CDR3 length: 21 residues.

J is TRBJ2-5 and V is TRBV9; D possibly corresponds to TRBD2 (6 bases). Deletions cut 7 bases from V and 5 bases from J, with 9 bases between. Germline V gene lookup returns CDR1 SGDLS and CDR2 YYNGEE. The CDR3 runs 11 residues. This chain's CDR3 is CASLGGETQYF. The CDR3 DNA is TGTGCCAGCCTTGGGGGGGAGACCCAGTACTTC.

The CDR3 loop is CASSLNGGGYSYNEQFF. The CDR3 DNA reads as TGTGCCAGCAGCCTTAATGGCGGGGGCTACTCCTACAATGAGCAGTTCTTC. The chain joins TRBV7-2 to TRBJ2-1; tentatively, D is TRBD2 (7 bases). Between the trimmed V and J ends, which lost 5 bases and 0 bases, there was a span of 17 bases. The CDR3 is 17 amino acids. Germline assignment: CDR1 SGHTA and CDR2 FQGNSA.

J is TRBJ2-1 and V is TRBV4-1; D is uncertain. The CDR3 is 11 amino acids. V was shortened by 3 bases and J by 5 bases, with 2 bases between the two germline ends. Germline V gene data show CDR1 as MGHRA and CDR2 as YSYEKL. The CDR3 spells CASSHNNEQFF. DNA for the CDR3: TGCGCCAGCAGCCACAACAATGAGCAGTTCTTC.

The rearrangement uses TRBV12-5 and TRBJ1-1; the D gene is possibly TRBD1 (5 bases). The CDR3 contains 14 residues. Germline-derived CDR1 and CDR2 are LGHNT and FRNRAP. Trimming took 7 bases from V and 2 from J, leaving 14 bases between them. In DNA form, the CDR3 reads TGTGCTAGTGCTTTCTTGACAGACAACACTGAAGCTTTCTTT. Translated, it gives CASAFLTDNTEAFF.

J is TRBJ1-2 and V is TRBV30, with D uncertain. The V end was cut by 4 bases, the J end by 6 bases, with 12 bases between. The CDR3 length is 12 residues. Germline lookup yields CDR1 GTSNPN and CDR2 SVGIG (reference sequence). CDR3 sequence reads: CAWNPRGHGYTF. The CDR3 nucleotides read TGTGCCTGGAATCCTCGAGGGCATGGCTACACCTTC. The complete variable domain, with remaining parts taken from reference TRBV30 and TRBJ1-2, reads SQTIHQWPATLVQPVGSPLSLECTVEGTSNPNLYWYRQAAGRGLQLLFYSVGIGQISSEVPQNLSASRPQDRQFILSSKKLLLSDSGFYLCAWNPRGHGYTFGSGTRLTVV.

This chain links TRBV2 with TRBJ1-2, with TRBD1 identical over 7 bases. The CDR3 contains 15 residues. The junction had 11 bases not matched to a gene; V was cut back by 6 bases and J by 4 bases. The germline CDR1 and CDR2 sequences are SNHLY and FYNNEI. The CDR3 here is CASRNSGTAFYGYTF. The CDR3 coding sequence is TGTGCCAGCAGAAACTCCGGGACAGCCTTCTATGGCTACACCTTC.

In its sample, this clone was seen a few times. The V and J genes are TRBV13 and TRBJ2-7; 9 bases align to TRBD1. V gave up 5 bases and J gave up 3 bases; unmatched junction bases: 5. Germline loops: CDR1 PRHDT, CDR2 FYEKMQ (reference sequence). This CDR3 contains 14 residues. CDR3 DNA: TGTGCCAGCAGCACCCGGGACAGGGTCTACGAGCAGTACTTC. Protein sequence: CASSTRDRVYEQYF.

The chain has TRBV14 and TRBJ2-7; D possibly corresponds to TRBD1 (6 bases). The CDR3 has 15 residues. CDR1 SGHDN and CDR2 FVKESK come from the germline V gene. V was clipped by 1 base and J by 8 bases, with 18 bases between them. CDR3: CASSQVAGAPLQQYF. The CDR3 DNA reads TGTGCCAGCAGCCAAGTGGCAGGGGCGCCATTACAGCAGTACTTC.

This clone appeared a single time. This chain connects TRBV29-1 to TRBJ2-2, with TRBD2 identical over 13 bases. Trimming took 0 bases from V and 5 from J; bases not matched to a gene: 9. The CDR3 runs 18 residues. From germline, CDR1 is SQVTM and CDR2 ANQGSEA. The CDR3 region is CSVEDSRLAGGGTGELFF. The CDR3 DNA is TGCAGCGTTGAAGATTCCCGACTAGCGGGAGGTGGAACCGGGGAGCTGTTTTTT.

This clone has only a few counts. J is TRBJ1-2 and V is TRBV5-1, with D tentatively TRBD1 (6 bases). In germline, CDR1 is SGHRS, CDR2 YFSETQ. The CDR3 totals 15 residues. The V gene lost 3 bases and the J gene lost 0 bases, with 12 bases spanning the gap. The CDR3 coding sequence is TGCGCCAGCAGCTCACGGGACAAAGCTAACTATGGCTACACCTTC. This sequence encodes CASSSRDKANYGYTF.

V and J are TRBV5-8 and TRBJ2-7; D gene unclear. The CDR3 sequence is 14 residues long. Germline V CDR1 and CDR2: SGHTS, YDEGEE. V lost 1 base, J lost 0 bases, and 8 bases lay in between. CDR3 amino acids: CASSLLSHSYEQYF. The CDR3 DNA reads TGTGCCAGCAGCTTGCTAAGTCACTCCTACGAGCAGTACTTC.

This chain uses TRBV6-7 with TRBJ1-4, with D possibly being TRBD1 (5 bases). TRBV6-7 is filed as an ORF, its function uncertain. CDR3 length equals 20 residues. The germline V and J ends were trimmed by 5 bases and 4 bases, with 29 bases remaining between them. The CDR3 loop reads CASSHWEGRRNKTDNEKLFF. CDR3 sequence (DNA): TGTGCCAGCAGTCATTGGGAGGGGAGACGGAACAAGACCGATAATGAAAAACTGTTTTTT.

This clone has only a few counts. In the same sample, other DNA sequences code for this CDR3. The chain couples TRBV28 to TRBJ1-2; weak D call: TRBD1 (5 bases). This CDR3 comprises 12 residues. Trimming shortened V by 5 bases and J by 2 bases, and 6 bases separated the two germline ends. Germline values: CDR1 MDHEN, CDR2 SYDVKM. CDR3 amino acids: CASSQGNYGYTF. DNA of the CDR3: TGTGCCAGCAGTCAGGGAAACTATGGCTACACCTTC.

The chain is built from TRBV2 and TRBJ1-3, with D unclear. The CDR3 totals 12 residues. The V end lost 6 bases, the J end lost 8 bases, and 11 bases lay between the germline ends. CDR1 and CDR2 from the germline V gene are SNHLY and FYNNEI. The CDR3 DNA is TGTGCCAGCAGAGGCGGTCCGGACACCATATATTTT. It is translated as CASRGGPDTIYF.

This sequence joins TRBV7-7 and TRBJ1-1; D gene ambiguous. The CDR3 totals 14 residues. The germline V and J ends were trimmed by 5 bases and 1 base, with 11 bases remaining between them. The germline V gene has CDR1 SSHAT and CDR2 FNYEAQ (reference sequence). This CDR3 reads CASSRSSPNTEAFF. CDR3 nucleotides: TGTGCCAGCAGCCGCTCCAGTCCGAACACTGAAGCTTTCTTT.

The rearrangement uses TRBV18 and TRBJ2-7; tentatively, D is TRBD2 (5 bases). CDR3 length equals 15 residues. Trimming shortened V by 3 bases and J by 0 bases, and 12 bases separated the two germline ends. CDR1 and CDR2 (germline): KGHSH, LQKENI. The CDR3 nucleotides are TGTGCCAGCTCACCCACGACCGGGAACTCCTACGAGCAGTACTTC. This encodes CASSPTTGNSYEQYF. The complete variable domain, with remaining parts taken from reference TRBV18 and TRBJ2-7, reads NAGVMQNPRHLVRRRGQEARLRCSPMKGHSHVYWYRQLPEEGLKFMVYLQKENIIDESGMPKERFSAEFPKEGPSILRIQQVVRGDSAAYFCASSPTTGNSYEQYFGPGTRLTVT.

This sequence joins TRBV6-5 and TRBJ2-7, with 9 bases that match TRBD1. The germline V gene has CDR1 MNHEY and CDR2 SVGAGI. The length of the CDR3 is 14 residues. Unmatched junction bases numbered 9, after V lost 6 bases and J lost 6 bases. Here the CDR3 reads CASRSGTGRSEQYF. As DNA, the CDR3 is TGTGCCAGCAGGTCCGGGACAGGGAGGAGCGAGCAGTACTTC.

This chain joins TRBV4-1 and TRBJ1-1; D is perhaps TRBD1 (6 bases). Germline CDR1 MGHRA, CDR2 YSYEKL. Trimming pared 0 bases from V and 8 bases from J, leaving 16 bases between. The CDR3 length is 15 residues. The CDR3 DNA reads TGCGCCAGCAGCCAAGAGGGCAGGGGAGTCGGGGAAGCTTTCTTT. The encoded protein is CASSQEGRGVGEAFF.

The DNA of the CDR3 is TGCGCCAGCAGCTTGTTGAGCGGGAGCAGCACAGATACGCAGTATTTT. Its translation is CASSLLSGSSTDTQYF. The chain couples TRBV5-1 to TRBJ2-3, with 8 positions matching TRBD2. V dropped 1 base and J dropped 0; count of bases not matched to a gene: 4. The CDR3 length is 16 residues. Germline CDR1 SGHRS, CDR2 YFSETQ.

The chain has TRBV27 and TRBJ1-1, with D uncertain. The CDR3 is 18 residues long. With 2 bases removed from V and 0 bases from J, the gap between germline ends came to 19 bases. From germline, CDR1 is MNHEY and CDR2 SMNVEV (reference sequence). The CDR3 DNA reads TGTGCCAGCAGTTTAGGTACACGAACCGACTTTATGAACACTGAAGCTTTCTTT. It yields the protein CASSLGTRTDFMNTEAFF.

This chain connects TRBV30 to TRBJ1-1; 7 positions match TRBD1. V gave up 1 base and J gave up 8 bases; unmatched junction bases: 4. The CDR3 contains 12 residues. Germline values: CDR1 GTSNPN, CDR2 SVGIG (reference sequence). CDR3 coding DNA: TGTGCCTGGAGTGAGGACAGGAGAGAAGCTTTCTTT. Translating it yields CAWSEDRREAFF.

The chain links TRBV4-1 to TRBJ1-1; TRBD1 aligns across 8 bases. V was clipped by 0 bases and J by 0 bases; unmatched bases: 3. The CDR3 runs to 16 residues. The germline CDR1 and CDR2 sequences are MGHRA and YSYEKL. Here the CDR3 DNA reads TGCGCCAGCAGCCAAGAAGGACAGGGCATGAACACTGAAGCTTTCTTT. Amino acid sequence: CASSQEGQGMNTEAFF.

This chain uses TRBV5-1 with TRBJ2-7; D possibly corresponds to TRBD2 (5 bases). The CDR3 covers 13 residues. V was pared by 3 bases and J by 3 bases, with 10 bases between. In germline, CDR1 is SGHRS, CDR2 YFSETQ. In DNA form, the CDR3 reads TGCGCCAGCAGCTGGGGAGTCAGCTACGAGCAGTACTTC. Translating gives CASSWGVSYEQYF. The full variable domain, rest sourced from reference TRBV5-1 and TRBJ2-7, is KAGVTQTPRYLIKTRGQQVTLSCSPISGHRSVSWYQQTPGQGLQFLFEYFSETQRNKGNFPGRFSGRQFSNSRSEMNVSTLELGDSALYLCASSWGVSYEQYFGPGTRLTVT.

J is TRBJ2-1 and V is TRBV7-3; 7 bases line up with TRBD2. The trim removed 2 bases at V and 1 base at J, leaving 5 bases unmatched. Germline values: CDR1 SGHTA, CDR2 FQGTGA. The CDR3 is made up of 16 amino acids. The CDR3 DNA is TGTGCCAGCAGCTTACGGGGCGGGAGTTCCTACAATGAGCAGTTCTTC. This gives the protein CASSLRGGSSYNEQFF.

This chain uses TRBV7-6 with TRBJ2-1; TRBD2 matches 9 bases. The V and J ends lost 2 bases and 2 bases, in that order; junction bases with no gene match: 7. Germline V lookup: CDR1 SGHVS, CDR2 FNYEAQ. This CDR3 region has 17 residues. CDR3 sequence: CASSLSASGDTYNEQFF. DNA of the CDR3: TGTGCCAGCAGCTTATCGGCTAGCGGGGATACCTACAATGAGCAGTTCTTC.

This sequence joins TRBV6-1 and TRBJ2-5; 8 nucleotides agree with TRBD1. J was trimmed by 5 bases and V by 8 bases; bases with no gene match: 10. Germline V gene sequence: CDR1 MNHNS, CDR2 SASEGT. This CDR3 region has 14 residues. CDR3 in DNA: TGTGCCAGCGCTTATCAGGGGGCTGGTGAGACCCAGTACTTC. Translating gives CASAYQGAGETQYF.